These 15 T cell receptor beta chains were all obtained from the same sample, sequenced in a study of T cell responses to AZD1222 COVID-19 vaccine (dated by TCRdb to the early 2020s). Library preparation was by the immunoSEQ multiplex PCR assay. The table was pulled from immuneACCESS by TCRdb, which kept in-frame rearrangements only. Such tables lose some clones; where checked, under half of the loss comes from unresolved V genes, and the rest has no known cause. For this sample there are over 120,000 clones; around nine tenths appear just once. Of the sample, 1.5% to 2% is held by the ten largest clones. Read against the paper, the sample's time point label means: about 28 days (+/-7) after the second vaccine dose. The material was peripheral blood, obtained 28 days after the second AZD1222 dose. These receptors were taken from an adult who received the AZD1222 COVID-19 vaccine.

The rearrangement links TRBV5-1 to TRBJ1-2; D may be TRBD1 (5 bases). Trimming shortened V by 4 bases and J by 8 bases, and 15 bases separated the two germline ends. There are 13 residues in the CDR3. Germline CDR1 is SGHRS and CDR2 is YFSETQ. This CDR3 reads CASSLPGAGGYTF. The CDR3, as DNA: TGCGCCAGCAGCCTGCCCGGGGCGGGAGGCTACACCTTC.

The gene calls are TRBV27 and TRBJ1-1; D is possibly TRBD1 (5 bases). This CDR3 region has 16 residues. Trimming removed 2 bases at V and 0 bases at J, with 13 bases between. Germline CDR1 reads MNHEY; CDR2 reads SMNVEV (reference sequence). CDR3 in amino acids: CASSLVQGYMNTEAFF. In nucleotides, the CDR3 is TGTGCCAGCAGTTTAGTTCAGGGTTACATGAACACTGAAGCTTTCTTT.

This chain uses TRBV6-1 with TRBJ1-1, with a weak D call TRBD1 (5 bases). CDR1 MNHNS and CDR2 SASEGT come from the germline V gene. V was pared by 2 bases and J by 5 bases, with 9 bases between. The CDR3 covers 13 residues. The CDR3 nucleotides are TGTGCCAGCAGTGAAAGGGGCCATACTGAAGCTTTCTTT. Residues: CASSERGHTEAFF.

The CDR3 coding sequence is TGTGCCAGCAGCTTAGAGGTCAGGGGGTTGAATCAGCCCCAGCATTTT. This encodes CASSLEVRGLNQPQHF. This chain links TRBV11-3 with TRBJ1-5; TRBD1 matches at 7 bases. CDR1 is SGHNT, CDR2 YENEEA, per germline. CDR3 length: 16 amino acids. V was clipped by 0 bases and J by 4 bases; unmatched bases: 6.

The chain has TRBV29-1 and TRBJ2-2, with TRBD2 as a possible D gene (6 bases). V lost 3 bases, J lost 7 bases, and 9 bases lay in between. CDR3 length: 12 amino acids. Germline assignment: CDR1 SQVTM and CDR2 ANQGSEA. CDR3 sequence (DNA): TGCAGCGTTGATCTGGGAGGCGGGGAGCTGTTTTTT. Protein product: CSVDLGGGELFF.

The genes are TRBV7-9 and TRBJ2-7; D unresolved. V lost 0 bases, J lost 0 bases, and 9 bases lay in between. Germline lookup yields CDR1 SEHNR and CDR2 FQNEAQ (reference sequence). The CDR3 contains 15 residues. CDR3 bases: TGTGCCAGCAGCTTAGCAGTCGGTAACTCCTACGAGCAGTACTTC. Residues: CASSLAVGNSYEQYF.

The chain carries TRBV29-1 and TRBJ1-3; D remains unclear. Deletions cut 4 bases from V and 0 bases from J, with 1 base between. CDR3 length equals 11 residues. Germline CDR1 and CDR2: SQVTM and ANQGSEA. This CDR3 reads CSVASGNTIYF. The CDR3 region has the DNA TGCAGCGTTGCCTCTGGAAACACCATATATTTT.

Written as DNA, the CDR3 is TGTGCCAGCAGCTCACCCCCCGGGGGGGAGAACACTGAAGCTTTCTTT. Translation gives CASSSPPGGENTEAFF. This sequence joins TRBV5-6 and TRBJ1-1; tentative D call: TRBD1 (5 bases). This CDR3 is built from 16 residues. The germline V gene has CDR1 SGHDT and CDR2 YYEEEE. The V end was cut by 3 bases, the J end by 1 base, with 16 bases between. The whole variable domain, filled in from reference TRBV5-6 and TRBJ1-1, reads DAGVTQSPTHLIKTRGQQVTLRCSPKSGHDTVSWYQQALGQGPQFIFQYYEEEERQRGNFPDRFSGHQFPNYSSELNVNALLLGDSALYLCASSSPPGGENTEAFFGQGTRLTVV.

V is TRBV18 and J is TRBJ1-3; 8 nucleotides match TRBD1. CDR1 and CDR2 (germline): KGHSH, LQKENI. CDR3 length: 16 residues. V lost 5 bases to trimming and J lost 2 bases; unmatched junction nucleotides: 8. The CDR3 nucleotides read TGTGCCAGCTCAACAGGGGGAAGGAGCACTGGAAACACCATATATTTT. Translated: CASSTGGRSTGNTIYF. The full variable domain, in which reference TRBV18 and TRBJ1-3 provide the parts outside the CDR3, is NAGVMQNPRHLVRRRGQEARLRCSPMKGHSHVYWYRQLPEEGLKFMVYLQKENIIDESGMPKERFSAEFPKEGPSILRIQQVVRGDSAAYFCASSTGGRSTGNTIYFGEGSWLTVV.

This chain joins TRBV6-5 and TRBJ2-4; tentatively, D is TRBD1 or TRBD2 (5 bases each). In germline, CDR1 is MNHEY, CDR2 SVGAGI. This CDR3 has 16 amino acids. Trimming took off 2 bases at V and 0 bases at J, with 11 bases between the two ends. In nucleotides, the CDR3 is TGTGCCAGCAGTTACCGAGGGACCCTAGCCAAAAACATTCAGTACTTC. It encodes CASSYRGTLAKNIQYF.

V and J are TRBV5-1 and TRBJ1-4, with D maybe TRBD1 (5 bases). Germline CDR1 is SGHRS and CDR2 is YFSETQ. This CDR3 region has 17 residues. Trimming cost V 0 bases and J 1 base, with 13 bases left between them. The CDR3, as DNA: TGCGCCAGCAGCTTGGAGTCAGGGAGTAGAACTAATGAAAAACTGTTTTTT. Its translation is CASSLESGSRTNEKLFF.

The chain couples TRBV5-1 to TRBJ2-2, with 7 bases lining up with TRBD1. The germline V gene encodes CDR1 SGHRS and CDR2 YFSETQ. The ends lost 4 bases at V and 0 bases at J; junction bases unmatched: 9. This CDR3 comprises 17 residues. The CDR3 is CASSRLPGTANTGELFF. For the CDR3, the DNA is TGCGCCAGCAGCCGCCTTCCGGGGACAGCGAACACCGGGGAGCTGTTTTTT.

V is TRBV18 and J is TRBJ1-1, with D possibly matching TRBD1 (5 bases). Germline CDR1 KGHSH, CDR2 LQKENI. The CDR3 is 15 amino acids. With 4 bases removed from V and 5 bases from J, the gap between germline ends came to 17 bases. This chain's CDR3 is CASSRESGARTEAFF. In DNA form, the CDR3 reads TGTGCCAGCTCACGCGAATCCGGGGCGAGGACTGAAGCTTTCTTT.

The chain couples TRBV6-1 to TRBJ1-5, with D tentatively TRBD1 (6 bases). CDR3 length: 15 amino acids. Germline V gene lookup returns CDR1 MNHNS and CDR2 SASEGT. The ends were cut back, 1 base at V and 6 bases at J, with 13 bases in the middle. The CDR3 region has the DNA TGTGCCAGCAGTGAAGGGGGGCCCTGGGGTCAGCCCCAGCATTTT. As protein: CASSEGGPWGQPQHF.

This chain connects TRBV19 to TRBJ1-5; the D is unclear. Germline CDR1 LNHDA, CDR2 SQIVND (reference sequence). The V gene lost 4 bases and the J gene lost 4 bases, with 20 bases spanning the gap. The CDR3 is 17 residues long. The CDR3 here is CASSTYSPAVLNQPQHF. In DNA, the CDR3 is TGTGCCAGTAGTACCTACTCGCCGGCAGTGTTAAATCAGCCCCAGCATTTT. Full variable domain (missing parts from reference TRBV19 and TRBJ1-5): DGGITQSPKYLFRKEGQNVTLSCEQNLNHDAMYWYRQDPGQGLRLIYYSQIVNDFQKGDIAEGYSVSREKKESFPLTVTSAQKNPTAFYLCASSTYSPAVLNQPQHFGDGTRLSIL.